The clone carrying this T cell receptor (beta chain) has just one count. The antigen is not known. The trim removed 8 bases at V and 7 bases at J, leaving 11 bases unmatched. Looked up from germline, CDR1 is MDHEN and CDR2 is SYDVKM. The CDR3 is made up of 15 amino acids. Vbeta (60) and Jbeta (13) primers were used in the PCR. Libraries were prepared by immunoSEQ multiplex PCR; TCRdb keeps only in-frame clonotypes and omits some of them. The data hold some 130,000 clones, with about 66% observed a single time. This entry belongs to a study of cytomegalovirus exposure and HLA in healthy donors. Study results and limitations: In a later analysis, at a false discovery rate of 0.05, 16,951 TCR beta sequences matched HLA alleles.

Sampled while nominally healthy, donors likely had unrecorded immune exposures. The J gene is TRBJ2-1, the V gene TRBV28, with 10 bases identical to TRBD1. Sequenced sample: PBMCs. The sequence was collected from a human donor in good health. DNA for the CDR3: TGTGCCAGCCGACCCCCGGGACAGGGGAGGAATGAGCAGTTCTTC. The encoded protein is CASRPPGQGRNEQFF.